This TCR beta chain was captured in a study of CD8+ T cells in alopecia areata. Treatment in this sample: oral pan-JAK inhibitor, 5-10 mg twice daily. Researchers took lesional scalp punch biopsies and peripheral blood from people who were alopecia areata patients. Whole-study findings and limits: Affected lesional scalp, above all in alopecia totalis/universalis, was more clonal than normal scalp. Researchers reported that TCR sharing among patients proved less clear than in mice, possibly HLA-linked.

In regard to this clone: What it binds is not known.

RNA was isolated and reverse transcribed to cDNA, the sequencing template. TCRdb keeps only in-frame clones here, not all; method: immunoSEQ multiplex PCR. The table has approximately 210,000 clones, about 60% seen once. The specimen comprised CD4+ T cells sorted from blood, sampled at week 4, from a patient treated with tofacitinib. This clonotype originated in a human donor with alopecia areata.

In nucleotides, the CDR3 is TGCGCCAGCAGCAAACGACAGGGGGCAGATGAGCAGTACTTC. It translates to CASSKRQGADEQYF. The chain employs TRBV5-1 and TRBJ2-7, with 10 bases fitting TRBD1. J lost 7 bases, V lost 4 bases, and 8 bases had no gene match. CDR1 is SGHRS and CDR2 is YFSETQ in the germline V gene. This CDR3 contains 14 residues. Together with reference TRBV5-1 and TRBJ2-7, the CDR3 gives the full variable domain: KAGVTQTPRYLIKTRGQQVTLSCSPISGHRSVSWYQQTPGQGLQFLFEYFSETQRNKGNFPGRFSGRQFSNSRSEMNVSTLELGDSALYLCASSKRQGADEQYFGPGTRLTVT.